The 31 T cell receptor beta chains below come from one sample, sequenced in a study of tumor-infiltrating lymphocytes in primary liver carcinoma. The investigators made TCR beta cDNA from 400 to 550 ng total RNA, using a constant-region primer. Slightly modified ARM-PCR served as the procedure for the TCR beta libraries. These libraries came from three rounds of nested multiplex PCR. Two initial PCR rounds of about 11 cycles each paired TRBV1-TRBV30 forward primers with a C-beta reverse primer. MiXCR, applied by TCRdb to the multiplex PCR reads, yields one record per CDR3 protein. This sample has 250,000 to 350,000 distinct CDR3 sequences, with around 50% found just once. Unsorted whole blood yielded the blood RNA, and germline DNA was also extracted. The sample consisted of peripheral blood. The receptor source for this set is a woman aged 25 to 39 with primary liver carcinoma and hepatitis B virus infection.

Turning to this clonotype: The conserved final phenylalanine or tryptophan is absent from the CDR3, which likely points to a read error. V and J are TRBV7-9 and TRBJ1-2; D gene uncertain. Trimming left V 6 bases short and J 1 base short, with 12 bases between. There are 14 residues in the CDR3. Germline lookup yields CDR1 SEHNR and CDR2 FQNEAQ (reference sequence). The chain's CDR3 is CASSAGSGNYGYTL. The CDR3 nucleotides are TGTGCCAGCAGTGCGGGTTCGGGTAACTATGGCTACACCTTA.

This clonotype was counted a single time. A much more abundant neighbour one base away suggests this may be a read error. The chain is built from TRBV6-5 and TRBJ1-2, with 9 bases fitting TRBD1. The V and J ends lost 11 bases and 10 bases, in that order; junction bases with no gene match: 17. Germline assignment: CDR1 MNHEY and CDR2 SVGAGI. The CDR3 extends over 14 amino acids. The CDR3, as DNA: TGTGCCTCAAACCCCTGGACAGGGGACGGCGACTACACCTTC. It is translated as CASNPWTGDGDYTF.

The table lists this clonotype with many counts. The chain uses TRBV29-1 and TRBJ1-1; D is undetermined. V lost 7 bases, J lost 2 bases, and 8 bases lay in between. Germline CDR1 SQVTM, CDR2 ANQGSEA. The CDR3 extends over 11 amino acids. The CDR3 coding sequence is TGCAGCGCGGGTAGTAACACTGAAGCTTTCTTT. This gives the protein CSAGSNTEAFF.

V and J are TRBV29-1 and TRBJ2-1, with a tentative D call TRBD2 (5 bases). V lost 6 bases, J lost 12 bases, and 24 bases lay in between. The CDR3 runs to 14 residues. Germline V gene data show CDR1 as SQVTM and CDR2 as ANQGSEA. This CDR3 is CSVPAEGPFGVQFF. CDR3 coding DNA: TGCAGCGTCCCAGCAGAGGGCCCTTTCGGCGTGCAGTTCTTC.

This clonotype was picked up many times. The chain couples TRBV4-3 to TRBJ2-3, with no clear D. Germline lookup yields CDR1 LGHNA and CDR2 YSLEER. The ends were cut back, 0 bases at V and 8 bases at J, with 12 bases in the middle. CDR3 size: 14 residues. In DNA, the CDR3 is TGCGCCAGCAGCCAAGATTCCTATGTGGCTACGCAGTATTTT. Its protein is CASSQDSYVATQYF.

The count of this clonotype is one. The chain has TRBV6-1 and TRBJ2-7; D assignment may be TRBD1 or TRBD2 (6 bases each). The CDR3 contains 15 residues. Germline CDR1 is MNHNS and CDR2 is SASEGT. V lost 8 bases, J lost 0 bases, and 17 bases lay in between. CDR3 protein: CASCERGLGSYEQYF. DNA for the CDR3: TGTGCCAGCTGCGAACGGGGGCTGGGCTCCTACGAGCAGTACTTC.

For this clonotype: This may arise from a read error, as a much more abundant clone is one base away. The gene calls are TRBV29-1 and TRBJ2-7; 7 bases map to TRBD2. The CDR3 has 14 amino acids. Looked up from germline, CDR1 is SQVTM and CDR2 is ANQGSEA. The CDR3 loop is CSVEGGKGGFEQCF. The CDR3 DNA reads TGCAGCGTTGAAGGCGGGAAGGGAGGGTTCGAGCAGTGCTTC.

Turning to this clonotype: It may be a read error: a sequence one base away is much more abundant. The genes are TRBV4-1 and TRBJ2-1, with TRBD2 matching over 7 bases. Germline CDR1 and CDR2: MGHRA and YSYEKL. This CDR3 is 14 amino acids long. The CDR3 reads CASSPSGPYNEEFF. The CDR3 DNA sequence: TGCGCCAGCAGTCCTAGCGGCCCCTACAATGAGGAGTTCTTC.

This clonotype was detected only once. An end of the junction does not agree with germline; a read error may underlie this. The chain carries TRBV12-3 or TRBV12-4 and TRBJ2-1, with TRBD1 as a possible D gene (5 bases). The CDR3 consists of 14 residues. In nucleotides, the CDR3 is TGTGCCAGCAGACCCGACAGTAGATACAATGAGCAATTCTTC. Protein: CASRPDSRYNEQFF.

To note about this clonotype: The CDR3 ends on some other residue instead of the conserved phenylalanine or tryptophan, so this is likely a read error. This chain links TRBV12-3 or TRBV12-4 with TRBJ1-1, with D possibly being TRBD1 (5 bases). V was shortened by 3 bases and J by 6 bases, with 8 bases between the two germline ends. This CDR3 contains 12 residues. CDR3 protein: CASSLGVPEAFC. The DNA of the CDR3 is TGTGCCAGCAGTTTGGGGGTTCCTGAAGCTTTCTGT.

The rearrangement joins TRBV6-5 to TRBJ2-3; D uncertain. V dropped 8 bases and J dropped 2 bases, with 11 bases sitting between them. The CDR3 extends over 13 amino acids. The germline V gene encodes CDR1 MNHEY and CDR2 SVGAGI. The CDR3 nucleotides are TGTGCCAGCTCCGAGCAGCTCACAGATACGCAGTATTTT. As protein: CASSEQLTDTQYF.

Only a few counts were recorded for this clonotype. The chain joins TRBV6-2 or TRBV6-3 to TRBJ1-2; D is possibly TRBD1 (5 bases). The V gene lost 2 bases and the J gene lost 6 bases, with 10 bases spanning the gap. The CDR3 is made up of 13 amino acids. Looked up from germline, CDR1 is MNHEY and CDR2 is SVGEGT. CDR3 amino acids: CASSYLPTDGYTF. The CDR3 nucleotides read TGTGCCAGCAGTTACCTCCCGACAGATGGCTACACCTTC.

Regarding this clonotype: This CDR3 fails to terminate in the conserved phenylalanine or tryptophan, so it likely reflects a read error. It is unclear where the CDR3 begins or ends on the DNA, so no DNA is shown, and the CDR3 is as TCRdb lists it. This chain joins TRBV29-1 and TRBJ2-2; the D segment call TRBD1 is taken from the table without a DNA check. Germline V gene sequence: CDR1 SQVTM, CDR2 ANQGSEA. The CDR3 totals 14 residues, both ends included. CDR3 sequence reads: CSLEAGQSRPRLCS.

The chain links TRBV12-3 or TRBV12-4 to TRBJ2-2; weak D call: TRBD1 (5 bases). With 6 bases removed from V and 8 bases from J, the gap between germline ends came to 16 bases. This CDR3 comprises 14 residues. The CDR3 region has the DNA TGTGCCAGCAGACCCGGAGTAGGGGCTGGGGAGCTGTTTTTT. Amino acids: CASRPGVGAGELFF.

About this clonotype itself: Compared with germline, one end of the junction differs, possibly owing to a read error. J is TRBJ1-1 and V is TRBV4-3; 7 bases match TRBD1. The germline CDR1 and CDR2 sequences are LGHNA and YSLEER. The CDR3 is 16 amino acids. DNA for the CDR3: TGTGCCAGCAGCCAGGACCCGGGACAGAAGAACACTGAAGCTTTCTTT. Amino acid sequence: CASSQDPGQKNTEAFF.

Comments on this clonotype: This may stem from a read error, because a much larger clone lies one nucleotide away. The V gene is TRBV12-3 or TRBV12-4, the J gene TRBJ2-5; unclear D gene. The length of the CDR3 is 13 residues. V lost 10 bases and J 7 bases, leaving 19 bases between the germline ends. The CDR3 reads CANTWPGGGTQYF. CDR3 nucleotides: TGTGCCAACACCTGGCCTGGCGGTGGGACCCAGTACTTC.

V usage is TRBV29-1 and J usage is TRBJ2-7; 14 bases are a match to TRBD2. With V trimmed by 7 bases and J by 5 bases, 7 bases remained unmatched. This CDR3 is built from 14 residues. Germline assignment: CDR1 SQVTM and CDR2 ANQGSEA. CDR3 coding DNA: TGCAGCGCCCGACTAGCGGGAGGGCCTAACGAGCAGTACTTC. Translation: CSARLAGGPNEQYF.

In the case of this clonotype: Sequence at one end of the junction differs from germline and may be a read error. The rearrangement uses TRBV6-5 and TRBJ2-2; D not resolved. The length of the CDR3 is 16 residues. The germline V gene has CDR1 MNHEY and CDR2 SVGAGI. CDR3 coding DNA: TGTGCCAGCGGTTACCTGTCGTTCGCGAACACCTGGGAGCTGTTTTTT. Translated: CASGYLSFANTWELFF.

The V gene is TRBV11-2, the J gene TRBJ2-3; perhaps TRBD1 as D (5 bases). This CDR3 is 12 amino acids long. The ends were cut back, 6 bases at V and 9 bases at J, with 13 bases in the middle. CDR1 and CDR2 from the germline V gene are SGHAT and FQNNGV. This CDR3 is CASSLGPKTQYF. The CDR3 nucleotides read TGTGCCAGCAGTCTGGGGCCAAAAACGCAGTATTTT.

This clonotype came up many times. V usage is TRBV6-6 and J usage is TRBJ2-7; D gene uncertain. V was pared by 6 bases and J by 2 bases, with 8 bases between. The CDR3 covers 12 residues. CDR1 and CDR2 from the germline V gene are MNHNY and SVGAGI (reference sequence). For the CDR3, the DNA is TGTGCCAGCAGCTTGGACCCCTACGAGCAGTACTTC. This sequence encodes CASSLDPYEQYF.

As for this clonotype: The junction and the germline gene differ at one end; a read error may be behind it. The chain uses TRBV6-6 and TRBJ1-5, with D unclear. The CDR3 is 15 residues long. Germline V gene sequence: CDR1 MNHNY, CDR2 SVGAGI (reference sequence). The DNA of the CDR3 is TGTGCCAGCAGAAAACTCGGGGATAGCAATCCGCCCCAGCATTTT. This codes for CASRKLGDSNPPQHF.

In this sample, this clonotype turned up many times. V usage is TRBV11-2 and J usage is TRBJ2-4; D assignment may be TRBD1 or TRBD2 (5 bases each). Trimming removed 1 base at V and 0 bases at J, with 16 bases between. CDR1 is SGHAT and CDR2 is FQNNGV in the germline V gene. This CDR3 comprises 18 residues. CDR3 region: CASSLVISGDLAKNIQYF. Written as DNA, the CDR3 is TGTGCCAGCAGCTTAGTTATCTCCGGGGACCTAGCCAAAAACATTCAGTACTTC.

At least ten counts were recorded for this clonotype. This chain connects TRBV5-5 to TRBJ2-1; D is unclear. Per germline, CDR1 SGHKS and CDR2 YYEKEE (reference sequence). The CDR3 loop spans 12 amino acids. Between the trimmed V and J ends, which lost 4 bases and 8 bases, there was a span of 10 bases. In DNA, the CDR3 is TGTGCCAGCAGCCCGTACCTAGATGAGCAGTTCTTC. It is translated as CASSPYLDEQFF.

Regarding this clonotype: Since a much larger clone is just one base distant, this may be a read error. The gene calls are TRBV12-3 or TRBV12-4 and TRBJ2-7; possible D gene TRBD2, 5 bases. The CDR3 runs 14 residues. As DNA, the CDR3 is TGTGCCAACAGTTTGAAGGAGGACCACTACGAGCAGTACTTC. This sequence encodes CANSLKEDHYEQYF.

In regard to this clonotype: This could be a read error, since a much larger clone is one nucleotide away. The conserved closing phenylalanine or tryptophan is absent in this CDR3, likely reflecting a read error. V is TRBV6-6 and J is TRBJ2-5; maybe TRBD2 (6 bases). Germline assignment: CDR1 MNHNY and CDR2 SVGAGI (reference sequence). The CDR3 length is 15 residues. Trimming stripped 5 bases from V and 2 bases from J, with 15 bases between. The CDR3 DNA follows: TGTGCCAGCAGTCATCCTGGCGGAGGGCAAGAGACCCAGTACCTC. Protein product: CASSHPGGGQETQYL.

A remark on this clonotype: A read error may explain this, as a much larger clone is one base away. The chain combines TRBV4-1 with TRBJ1-4, with 8 bases that match TRBD1. Germline assignment: CDR1 MGHRA and CDR2 YSYEKL. V lost 1 base, J lost 5 bases, and 6 bases stayed unmatched. The CDR3 is made up of 16 amino acids. In nucleotides, the CDR3 is TGCGCCAGCAGCCAAGCAGGGGGCATAGGGAATGAAAAACTGTTTTTT. Residues: CASSQAGGIGNEKLFF.

To note about this clonotype: At one of its ends the junction is not consistent with the germline gene, which may arise from a read error. This chain uses TRBV5-1 with TRBJ2-7; D might be TRBD1 or TRBD2, each matching 5 bases. CDR3 length: 15 amino acids. Germline V gene lookup returns CDR1 SGHRS and CDR2 YFSETQ. In nucleotides, the CDR3 is TGCACCAGCAGCTTGTCCGAGGGGCGCCCCTACGAGCAGTACTTC. Its protein is CTSSLSEGRPYEQYF.

Concerning this clonotype: The missing conserved phenylalanine or tryptophan at the end of this CDR3 makes a read error likely. The CDR3 DNA sequence: TGCGCCAGCGGCCAAGGGACTAGCGGGAGGGTTGTCGAGCAGTACTCC. Protein sequence: CASGQGTSGRVVEQYS. This chain joins TRBV4-1 and TRBJ2-7; 16 nucleotides match TRBD2. This CDR3 spans 16 amino acids. Per the germline V gene, CDR1 is MGHRA and CDR2 is YSYEKL.

As for this clonotype: One end of the junction is discordant with germline, which a read error may explain. The chain carries TRBV5-5 and TRBJ2-3; TRBD2 might be the D (5 bases). CDR1 is SGHKS and CDR2 is YYEKEE in the germline V gene (reference sequence). The CDR3 has 16 amino acids. The CDR3 loop is CASSYLHTSSTDTEYF. The DNA for the CDR3 is TGTGCCAGCAGTTATCTCCACACCTCTAGCACAGATACGGAGTATTTT.

In its sample, this clonotype was seen many times. The chain recombines TRBV4-3 with TRBJ2-5; D ambiguous. Looked up from germline, CDR1 is LGHNA and CDR2 is YSLEER. The CDR3 runs to 14 residues. Trimming took 1 base from V and 4 from J, leaving 10 bases between them. The CDR3 reads CASSQAAVGETQYF. CDR3 in DNA: TGCGCCAGCAGCCAAGCAGCTGTAGGAGAGACCCAGTACTTC.

Concerning this clonotype: A read error is possible here, since a much larger clone lies one base away. The genes are TRBV4-1 and TRBJ2-3, with 9 bases matching TRBD2. The CDR3 sequence is 15 residues long. CDR1 and CDR2 (germline): MGHRA, YSYEKL. CDR3 nucleotide sequence: TGCGCCAGCAGCCAAGGGGGGACTAGCCAAGATACGCATTATTTT. Translating it yields CASSQGGTSQDTHYF.